This T cell receptor (beta chain) was sequenced during a study of response to subunit inactivated influenza vaccine. MiXCR, applied by TCRdb to the RT-PCR reads, yields one record per CDR3 protein. The data show 400,000 to 650,000 distinct CDR3 sequences, approximately 7.7% seen once. With V trimmed by 1 base and J by 3 bases, 5 bases remained unmatched. CDR3 size: 15 residues. In germline, CDR1 is SGHTA, CDR2 FQGNSA. Specimen: PBMCs from blood, collected roughly 24 months after vaccination. This receptor was taken from a man aged 45-69 years who received an inactivated influenza vaccine. The chain employs TRBV7-2 and TRBJ1-2; TRBD1 aligns across 7 bases. The CDR3 protein is CASSLDRRGDYGYTF. The CDR3 DNA reads as TGTGCCAGCAGCTTAGACCGCAGGGGGGACTATGGCTACACCTTC.